A selection of T cell receptor beta chains follows, all from one sample in a study of control samples from healthy donors and cancer patients. Repertoires were generated with immunoSEQ multiplex PCR, while TCRdb's copy carries only in-frame clones and drops some. Altogether under 65,000 clones are present, 80% to 90% being singletons, with the ten largest covering approximately 3%. Sequencing was carried out using PBMCs. These receptors came from a woman aged 45-60 years with lung cancer. Both conserved end residues are part of each CDR3. Fields, in order: D gene, V gene, J gene, clone size, CDR3 DNA, CDR3 protein. A D gene is named only where the DNA matches it firmly. Rows give clone size only sometimes, using once, few, many, or a class for an expanded clone.

d_call: TRBD2
v_call: TRBV6-2/TRBV6-3
j_call: TRBJ2-7
clone_size: -
cdr3_nt: TGTGCCAGCAGTTATGATCGAGAGCGGGGCTCCTACGAGCAGTACTTC
cdr3_aa: CASSYDRERGSYEQYF

d_call: -
v_call: TRBV7-9
j_call: TRBJ1-2
clone_size: few
cdr3_nt: TGTGCCAGCAGCTTAGAGGCAGCCAACTATGGCTACACCTTC
cdr3_aa: CASSLEAANYGYTF

d_call: -
v_call: TRBV6-6
j_call: TRBJ1-2
clone_size: once
cdr3_nt: TGTGCCAGCAGTTACTCAGCAGGATTTAACTATGGCTACACCTTC
cdr3_aa: CASSYSAGFNYGYTF

d_call: -
v_call: TRBV27
j_call: TRBJ2-2
clone_size: medium-sized
cdr3_nt: TGTGCCAGCCGCACAGGGACCAACACCGGGGAGCTGTTTTTT
cdr3_aa: CASRTGTNTGELFF

d_call: -
v_call: TRBV7-2
j_call: TRBJ1-3
clone_size: once
cdr3_nt: TGTGCCAGCAGCTCCGGACGTGGAAACACCATATATTTT
cdr3_aa: CASSSGRGNTIYF

d_call: -
v_call: TRBV11-3
j_call: TRBJ2-1
clone_size: -
cdr3_nt: TGTGCCAGCAGCTTAGACCCCGCCTGGGATGAGCAGTTCTTC
cdr3_aa: CASSLDPAWDEQFF

d_call: TRBD1
v_call: TRBV27
j_call: TRBJ2-6
clone_size: few
cdr3_nt: TGTGCCAGCAGTCCCCGGACAGGGGGGATCACCGGGGCCAACGTCCTGACTTTC
cdr3_aa: CASSPRTGGITGANVLTF

d_call: TRBD1
v_call: TRBV24-1
j_call: TRBJ2-1
clone_size: -
cdr3_nt: TGTGCCACCAGTGATTATTCTGACAGGGGGGCGGGTGAGCAGTTCTTC
cdr3_aa: CATSDYSDRGAGEQFF

d_call: -
v_call: TRBV14
j_call: TRBJ1-1
clone_size: -
cdr3_nt: TGTGCCAGCCGGGGACACCTCAACACTGAAGCTTTCTTT
cdr3_aa: CASRGHLNTEAFF

d_call: TRBD1
v_call: TRBV5-1
j_call: TRBJ2-1
clone_size: -
cdr3_nt: TGCGCCAGCAGCATAACCGGGACAGGGCTCTACAATGAGCAGTTCTTC
cdr3_aa: CASSITGTGLYNEQFF

d_call: -
v_call: TRBV18
j_call: TRBJ1-1
clone_size: -
cdr3_nt: TGTGCCAGCTCACCACCGCTACAGGGCCCTGAAGCTTTCTTT
cdr3_aa: CASSPPLQGPEAFF

d_call: -
v_call: TRBV7-2
j_call: TRBJ1-1
clone_size: -
cdr3_nt: TGTGCCAGCAGCCGCGACAGGAACGAAGCTTTCTTT
cdr3_aa: CASSRDRNEAFF

d_call: -
v_call: TRBV2
j_call: TRBJ1-2
clone_size: -
cdr3_nt: TGTGCCAGCAGTGAAGGACAGTTCTATGGCTACACCTTC
cdr3_aa: CASSEGQFYGYTF

d_call: TRBD1
v_call: TRBV14
j_call: TRBJ1-1
clone_size: -
cdr3_nt: TGTGCCAGCAGCCAGCGGACAGGGGGAGCTTTCACTGAAGCTTTCTTT
cdr3_aa: CASSQRTGGAFTEAFF

d_call: -
v_call: TRBV30
j_call: TRBJ1-1
clone_size: -
cdr3_nt: TGTGCCTGGAGTGTAACTAACACTGAAGCTTTCTTT
cdr3_aa: CAWSVTNTEAFF